Listed here are 10 T cell receptor beta chains from one sample, sequenced in a study of T cell responses to AZD1222 COVID-19 vaccine. Profiled with immunoSEQ multiplex PCR; TCRdb holds only in-frame clones, not every one. The data contain under 200,000 clones, roughly 89% of them singletons. This material consisted of peripheral blood, taken 28 days after the second AZD1222 dose. The receptors originated from an adult who received the AZD1222 COVID-19 vaccine.

This clone was picked up one time. The chain employs TRBV5-4 and TRBJ2-5; D may match TRBD1 or TRBD2 (5 bases each). From germline, CDR1 is SGHNT and CDR2 YYREEE (reference sequence). The CDR3 is made up of 14 amino acids. The ends were cut back, 3 bases at V and 5 bases at J, with 14 bases in the middle. DNA for the CDR3: TGTGCCAGCAGCTCCCCGAGGGCAGGGGAGACCCAGTACTTC. Residues: CASSSPRAGETQYF.

The V call is TRBV9, the J call TRBJ2-7, with D maybe TRBD2 (6 bases). The CDR3 contains 15 residues. Between the trimmed V and J ends, which lost 0 bases and 3 bases, there was a span of 13 bases. Germline V gene sequence: CDR1 SGDLS, CDR2 YYNGEE. This CDR3 reads CASSVGMGLIYEQYF. The CDR3 nucleotides are TGTGCCAGCAGCGTAGGGATGGGACTTATCTACGAGCAGTACTTC.

The gene calls are TRBV5-1 and TRBJ1-1, with D unresolved. Germline V gene sequence: CDR1 SGHRS, CDR2 YFSETQ. Trimming stripped 0 bases from V and 0 bases from J, with 12 bases between. CDR3 length: 16 amino acids. The CDR3 DNA is TGCGCCAGCAGCTTGGCCGCAGCGAACCTGAACACTGAAGCTTTCTTT. Its translation is CASSLAAANLNTEAFF. The variable domain in full, with the rest retrieved from reference TRBV5-1 and TRBJ1-1, is KAGVTQTPRYLIKTRGQQVTLSCSPISGHRSVSWYQQTPGQGLQFLFEYFSETQRNKGNFPGRFSGRQFSNSRSEMNVSTLELGDSALYLCASSLAAANLNTEAFFGQGTRLTVV.

The DNA of the CDR3 is TGTGCCAGCAGCTCCTGGGGGGGGCCGGTGGACTATGGCTACACCTTC. Translating it yields CASSSWGGPVDYGYTF. V usage is TRBV7-8 and J usage is TRBJ1-2; tentative D call: TRBD1 (6 bases). CDR1 SGHVS and CDR2 FQNEAQ come from the germline V gene. The CDR3 contains 16 residues. The V end was cut by 4 bases, the J end by 3 bases, with 18 bases between.

The rearrangement uses TRBV29-1 and TRBJ2-7; D tentatively reads TRBD1 or TRBD2 (5 bases each). V lost 4 bases and J 4 bases, leaving 14 bases between the germline ends. CDR3 length equals 13 residues. CDR1 and CDR2 (germline): SQVTM, ANQGSEA. This CDR3 reads CSVGRGVRYEQYF. CDR3 in DNA: TGCAGCGTTGGACGGGGCGTCCGGTACGAGCAGTACTTC.

The chain employs TRBV5-1 and TRBJ1-5, with 8 bases lining up with TRBD1. Trimming took 3 bases from V and 8 from J; bases not matched to a gene: 4. Germline values: CDR1 SGHRS, CDR2 YFSETQ. The CDR3 length is 13 residues. The CDR3 region is CASSSTGVEPQHF. The CDR3 nucleotides are TGCGCCAGCAGCTCGACAGGGGTGGAGCCCCAGCATTTT.

CDR3: CASSRRQAGEQYF. The CDR3, as DNA: TGTGCCAGCAGCCGAAGACAGGCTGGCGAGCAGTACTTC. The gene calls are TRBV5-6 and TRBJ2-7; tentative D call: TRBD1 (6 bases). The length of the CDR3 is 13 residues. Trimming took off 4 bases at V and 6 bases at J, with 14 bases between the two ends. Germline loops: CDR1 SGHDT, CDR2 YYEEEE.

V is TRBV18 and J is TRBJ1-1; tentative D call: TRBD1 (5 bases). V gave up 2 bases and J gave up 6 bases, with 10 bases separating them. The germline CDR1 and CDR2 sequences are KGHSH and LQKENI. CDR3 length: 13 amino acids. The CDR3 nucleotides are TGTGCCAGCTCACCAGAGTGGGGGGCTGAAGCTTTCTTT. Its translation: CASSPEWGAEAFF.

This chain uses TRBV15 with TRBJ1-4, with D perhaps matching TRBD1 (6 bases). Trimming removed 1 base at V and 0 bases at J, with 6 bases between. This CDR3 has 15 amino acids. CDR1 and CDR2 from the germline V gene are LNHNV and YYDKDF (reference sequence). CDR3 residues: CATSRGQATNEKLFF. CDR3 nucleotides: TGTGCCACCAGCAGAGGACAGGCAACTAATGAAAAACTGTTTTTT.

This clone is a singleton in its sample. V usage is TRBV19 and J usage is TRBJ2-5, with 8 bases that match TRBD1. The junction had 9 bases not matched to a gene; V was cut back by 1 base and J by 5 bases. This CDR3 has 16 residues. The V gene's germline CDR1 is LNHDA and CDR2 SQIVND (reference sequence). The CDR3 bases are TGTGCCAGTAGTATAGGGGCCGGGACAGGCTCCGAGACCCAGTACTTC. It is translated as CASSIGAGTGSETQYF.